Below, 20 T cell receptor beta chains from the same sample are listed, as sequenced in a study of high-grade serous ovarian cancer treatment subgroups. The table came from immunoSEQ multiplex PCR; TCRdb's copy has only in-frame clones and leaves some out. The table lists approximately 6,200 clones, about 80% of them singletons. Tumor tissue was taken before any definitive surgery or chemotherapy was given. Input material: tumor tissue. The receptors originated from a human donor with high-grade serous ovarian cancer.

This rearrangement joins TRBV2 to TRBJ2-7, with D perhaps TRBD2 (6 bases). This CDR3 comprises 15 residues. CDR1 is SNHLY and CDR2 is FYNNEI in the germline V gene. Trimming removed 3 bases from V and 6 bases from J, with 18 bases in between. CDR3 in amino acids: CASSEEEAGSSEQYF. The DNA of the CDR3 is TGTGCCAGCAGTGAGGAGGAGGCGGGATCGAGCGAGCAGTACTTC.

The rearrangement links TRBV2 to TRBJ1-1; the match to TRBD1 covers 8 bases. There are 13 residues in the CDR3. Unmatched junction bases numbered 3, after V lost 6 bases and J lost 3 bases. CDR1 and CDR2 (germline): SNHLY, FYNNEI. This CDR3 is CASSQDRDTEAFF. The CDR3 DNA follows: TGTGCCAGCAGCCAGGACAGGGACACTGAAGCTTTCTTT.

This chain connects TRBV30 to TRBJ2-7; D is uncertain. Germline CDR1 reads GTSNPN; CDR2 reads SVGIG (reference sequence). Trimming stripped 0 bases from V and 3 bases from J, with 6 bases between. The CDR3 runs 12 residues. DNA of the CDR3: TGTGCCTGGAGTGTCCAGGACTACGAGCAGTACTTC. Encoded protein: CAWSVQDYEQYF.

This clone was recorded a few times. CDR3 DNA sequence: TGTGCCAGCAAGTGGGGGACGGACAACAATCAGCCCCAGCATTTT. Residues: CASKWGTDNNQPQHF. The genes are TRBV28 and TRBJ1-5; a weak D match, TRBD1 (5 bases). The CDR3 loop spans 15 amino acids. The germline V and J ends were trimmed by 7 bases and 3 bases, with 16 bases remaining between them. CDR1 and CDR2 from the germline V gene are MDHEN and SYDVKM. The whole variable domain, remainder taken from reference TRBV28 and TRBJ1-5, is DVKVTQSSRYLVKRTGEKVFLECVQDMDHENMFWYRQDPGLGLRLIYFSYDVKMKEKGDIPEGYSVSREKKERFSLILESASTNQTSMYLCASKWGTDNNQPQHFGDGTRLSIL.

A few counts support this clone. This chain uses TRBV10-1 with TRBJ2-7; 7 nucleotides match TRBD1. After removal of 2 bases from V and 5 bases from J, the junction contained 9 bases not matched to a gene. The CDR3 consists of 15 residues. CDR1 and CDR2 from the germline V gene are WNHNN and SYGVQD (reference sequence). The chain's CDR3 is CASSEGQAYVHEQYF. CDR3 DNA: TGCGCCAGCAGTGAGGGACAGGCATATGTCCACGAGCAGTACTTC.

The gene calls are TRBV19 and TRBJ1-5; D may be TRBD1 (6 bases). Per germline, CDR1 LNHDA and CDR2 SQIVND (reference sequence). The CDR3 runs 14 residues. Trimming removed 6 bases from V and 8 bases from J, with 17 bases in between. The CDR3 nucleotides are TGTGCCAGTAGAGGGGGGGGCGTCTGGGAGCCCCAGCATTTT. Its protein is CASRGGGVWEPQHF.

The CDR3 DNA reads TGTGCCAGCAGCTCCGGACCTCTACTGGAGCAGTACTTC. Its translation: CASSSGPLLEQYF. The chain is built from TRBV9 and TRBJ2-7; no clear D gene. CDR1 and CDR2 from the germline V gene are SGDLS and YYNGEE. V was trimmed by 4 bases and J by 7 bases, leaving 15 bases between them. This CDR3 is 13 amino acids long.

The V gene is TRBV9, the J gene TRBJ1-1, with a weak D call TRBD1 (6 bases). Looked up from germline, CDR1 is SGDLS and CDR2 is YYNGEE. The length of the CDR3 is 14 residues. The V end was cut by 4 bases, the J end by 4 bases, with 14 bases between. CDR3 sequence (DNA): TGTGCCAGCAGCCCCGGGGGCAGCGTCACTGAAGCTTTCTTT. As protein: CASSPGGSVTEAFF.

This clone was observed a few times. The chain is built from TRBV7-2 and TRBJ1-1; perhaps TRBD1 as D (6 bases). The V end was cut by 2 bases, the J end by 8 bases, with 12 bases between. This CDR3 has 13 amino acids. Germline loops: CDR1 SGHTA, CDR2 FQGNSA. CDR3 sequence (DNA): TGTGCCAGCAGCTTATCAACAGGGCTAGAAGCTTTCTTT. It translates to CASSLSTGLEAFF.

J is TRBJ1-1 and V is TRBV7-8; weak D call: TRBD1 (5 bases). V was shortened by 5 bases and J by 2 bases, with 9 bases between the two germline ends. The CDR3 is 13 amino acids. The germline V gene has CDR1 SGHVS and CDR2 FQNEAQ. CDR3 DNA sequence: TGTGCCAGCAGCACTCAGGGAAACACTGAAGCTTTCTTT. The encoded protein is CASSTQGNTEAFF.

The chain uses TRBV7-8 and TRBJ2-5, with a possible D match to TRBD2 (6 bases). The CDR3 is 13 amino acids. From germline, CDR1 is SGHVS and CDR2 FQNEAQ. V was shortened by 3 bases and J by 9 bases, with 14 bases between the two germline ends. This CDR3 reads CASSFSGPGAQYF. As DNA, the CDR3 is TGTGCCAGCAGCTTTAGCGGTCCGGGGGCCCAGTACTTC. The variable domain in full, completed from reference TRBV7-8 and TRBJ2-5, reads GAGVSQSPRYKVAKRGQDVALRCDPISGHVSLFWYQQALGQGPEFLTYFQNEAQLDKSGLPSDRFFAERPEGSVSTLKIQRTQQEDSAVYLCASSFSGPGAQYFGPGTRLLVL.

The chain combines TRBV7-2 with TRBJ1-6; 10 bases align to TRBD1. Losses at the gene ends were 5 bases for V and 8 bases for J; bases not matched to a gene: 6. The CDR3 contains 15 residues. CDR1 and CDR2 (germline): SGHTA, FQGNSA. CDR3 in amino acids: CASSLWDRGDSPLHF. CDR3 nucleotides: TGTGCCAGCAGCCTATGGGACAGGGGAGATTCACCCCTCCACTTT.

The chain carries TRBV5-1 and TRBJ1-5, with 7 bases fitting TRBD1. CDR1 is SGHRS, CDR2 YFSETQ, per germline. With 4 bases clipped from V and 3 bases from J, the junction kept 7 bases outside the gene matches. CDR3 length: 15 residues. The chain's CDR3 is CASSPGQPFNQPQHF. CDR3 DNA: TGCGCCAGCAGCCCGGGACAGCCCTTCAATCAGCCCCAGCATTTT.

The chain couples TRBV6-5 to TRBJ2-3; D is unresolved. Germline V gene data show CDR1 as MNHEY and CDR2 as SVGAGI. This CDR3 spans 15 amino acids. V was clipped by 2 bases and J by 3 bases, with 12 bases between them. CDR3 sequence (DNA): TGTGCCAGCAGTTACATACCCGAAAGGACAGATACGCAGTATTTT. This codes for CASSYIPERTDTQYF.

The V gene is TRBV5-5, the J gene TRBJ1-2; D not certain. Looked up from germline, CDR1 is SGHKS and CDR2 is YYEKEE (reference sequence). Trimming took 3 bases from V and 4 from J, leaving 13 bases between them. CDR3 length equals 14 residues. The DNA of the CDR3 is TGTGCCAGCAGCTCCGCTCTCGTTGCCTATGGCTACACCTTC. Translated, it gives CASSSALVAYGYTF. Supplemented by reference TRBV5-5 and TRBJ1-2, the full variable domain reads DAGVTQSPTHLIKTRGQQVTLRCSPISGHKSVSWYQQVLGQGPQFIFQYYEKEERGRGNFPDRFSARQFPNYSSELNVNALLLGDSALYLCASSSALVAYGYTFGSGTRLTVV.

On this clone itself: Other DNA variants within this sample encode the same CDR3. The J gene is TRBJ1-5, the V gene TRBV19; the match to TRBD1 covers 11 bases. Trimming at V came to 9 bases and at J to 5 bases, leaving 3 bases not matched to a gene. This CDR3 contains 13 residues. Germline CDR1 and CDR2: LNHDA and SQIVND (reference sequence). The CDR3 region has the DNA TGTGCCAGCAGGACAGGGGGCGATCAGCCCCAGCATTTT. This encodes CASRTGGDQPQHF.

Here the CDR3 reads CASSRTGGDTQYF. The CDR3 nucleotides are TGTGCCAGCAGCCGGACAGGGGGGGATACGCAGTATTTT. The chain uses TRBV11-2 and TRBJ2-3; 10 bases align to TRBD1. J lost 6 bases, V lost 5 bases, and 2 bases had no gene match. The CDR3 covers 13 residues. CDR1 is SGHAT, CDR2 FQNNGV, per germline.

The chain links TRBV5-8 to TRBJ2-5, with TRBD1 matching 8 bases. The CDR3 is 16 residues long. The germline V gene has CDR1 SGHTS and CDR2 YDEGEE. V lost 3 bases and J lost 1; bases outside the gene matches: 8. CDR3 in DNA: TGTGCCAGCAGCTATTTATACGGGACAGGCCAAGAGACCCAGTACTTC. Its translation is CASSYLYGTGQETQYF.

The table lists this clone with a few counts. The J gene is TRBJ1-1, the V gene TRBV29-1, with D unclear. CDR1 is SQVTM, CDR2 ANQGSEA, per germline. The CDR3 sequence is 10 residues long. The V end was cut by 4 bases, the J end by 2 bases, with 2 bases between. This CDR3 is CSVANTEAFF. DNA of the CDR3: TGCAGCGTTGCTAACACTGAAGCTTTCTTT. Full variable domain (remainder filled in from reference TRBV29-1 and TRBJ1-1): SAVISQKPSRDICQRGTSLTIQCQVDSQVTMMFWYRQQPGQSLTLIATANQGSEATYESGFVIDKFPISRPNLTFSTLTVSNMSPEDSSIYLCSVANTEAFFGQGTRLTVV.

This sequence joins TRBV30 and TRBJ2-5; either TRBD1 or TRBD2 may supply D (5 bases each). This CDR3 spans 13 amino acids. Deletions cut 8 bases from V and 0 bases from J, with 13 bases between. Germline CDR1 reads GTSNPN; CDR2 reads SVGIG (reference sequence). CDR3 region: CAGKPGHQETQYF. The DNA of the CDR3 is TGTGCCGGGAAACCGGGACACCAAGAGACCCAGTACTTC.